The T cell receptor (beta chain) under discussion was sequenced for a study of blood T cells in healthy people across ages. Study outcomes and limitations: When one million T cells were used, diversity estimates were thought to be underestimates. Age showed a roughly linear inverse relationship with TCR beta diversity per million T cells.

A second about 6 to 11 cycle PCR used barcoded and J-beta primers. Each cDNA was tagged by a template-switch adaptor containing 12 random nucleotides. The yield of each sample was at least 2.5 million CDR3-containing paired-end reads. In TCRdb, the 5' RACE reads were re-called with MiXCR into one record per CDR3 protein. The sample yields about 640,000 distinct CDR3 sequences, roughly 58% seen once. The V and J ends lost 7 bases and 4 bases, in that order; junction bases with no gene match: 7. In germline, CDR1 is SNHLY, CDR2 FYNNEI. The CDR3 length is 14 residues. A note on this clonotype: Its antigen remains unidentified.

This TCR derives from a man in his sixties in good health. V and J are TRBV2 and TRBJ2-3, with 8 bases lining up with TRBD2. What was sequenced was blood. DNA for the CDR3: TGTGCCAGCAATCGAGCGGGGGTGGCAGATACGCAGTATTTT. Translating it yields CASNRAGVADTQYF.